The present T cell receptor beta chain was sequenced within a study of blood T cell repertoires in COVID-19. V lost 4 bases, J lost 4 bases, and 11 bases lay in between. From germline, CDR1 is LNHDA and CDR2 SQIVND (reference sequence). This CDR3 spans 15 amino acids. Profiled with immunoSEQ multiplex PCR; TCRdb holds only in-frame clones, not every one. This table has about 150,000 clones, roughly 84% appearing once. Source material: peripheral blood. The rearrangement links TRBV19 to TRBJ2-6; D may be TRBD2 (6 bases). The TCR originated in a human donor in a cohort sampled during active COVID-19. This CDR3 reads CASSTRGVGANVLTF. CDR3 bases: TGTGCCAGTAGTACGCGGGGCGTCGGGGCCAACGTCCTGACTTTC.